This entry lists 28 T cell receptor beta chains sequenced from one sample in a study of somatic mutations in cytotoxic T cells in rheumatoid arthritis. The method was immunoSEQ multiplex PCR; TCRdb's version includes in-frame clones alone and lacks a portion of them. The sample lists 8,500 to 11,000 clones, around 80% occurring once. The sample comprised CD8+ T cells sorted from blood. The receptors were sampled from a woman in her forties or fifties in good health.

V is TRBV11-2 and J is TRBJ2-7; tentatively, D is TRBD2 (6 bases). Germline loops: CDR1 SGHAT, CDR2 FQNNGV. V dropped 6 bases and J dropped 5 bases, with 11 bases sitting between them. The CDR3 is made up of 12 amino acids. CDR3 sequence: CASSSEGNEQYF. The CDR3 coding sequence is TGTGCCAGCAGTTCGGAGGGGAACGAGCAGTACTTC.

The CDR3 nucleotides are TGTGCCAGCAGCTTGGAAATGAGGTTGGCAGGGGGCACCGGGGAGCTGTTTTTT. Protein product: CASSLEMRLAGGTGELFF. The rearrangement uses TRBV5-4 and TRBJ2-2; 7 positions agree with TRBD1. Germline assignment: CDR1 SGHNT and CDR2 YYREEE (reference sequence). With V trimmed by 0 bases and J by 4 bases, 12 bases remained unmatched. CDR3 length: 18 amino acids.

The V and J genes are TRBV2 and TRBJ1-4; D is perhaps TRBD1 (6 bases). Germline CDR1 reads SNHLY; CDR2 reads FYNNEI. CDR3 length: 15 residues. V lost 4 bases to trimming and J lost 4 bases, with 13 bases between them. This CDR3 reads CASSGARGGNEKLFF. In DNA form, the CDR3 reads TGTGCCAGCAGTGGAGCAAGGGGGGGTAATGAAAAACTGTTTTTT.

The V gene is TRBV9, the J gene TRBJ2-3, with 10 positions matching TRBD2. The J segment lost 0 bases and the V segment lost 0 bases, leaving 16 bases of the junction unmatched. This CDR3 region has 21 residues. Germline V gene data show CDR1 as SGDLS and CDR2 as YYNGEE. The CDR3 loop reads CASSVEASTSGFLTSTDTQYF. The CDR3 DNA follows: TGTGCCAGCAGCGTAGAGGCCTCGACTAGCGGGTTCCTTACTAGCACAGATACGCAGTATTTT.

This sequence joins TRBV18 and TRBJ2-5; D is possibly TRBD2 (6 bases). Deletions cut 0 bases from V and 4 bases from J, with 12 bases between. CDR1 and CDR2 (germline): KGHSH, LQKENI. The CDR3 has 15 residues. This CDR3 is CASSPPGGGSETQYF. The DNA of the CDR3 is TGTGCCAGCTCACCACCCGGTGGAGGGTCAGAGACCCAGTACTTC. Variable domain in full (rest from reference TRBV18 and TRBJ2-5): NAGVMQNPRHLVRRRGQEARLRCSPMKGHSHVYWYRQLPEEGLKFMVYLQKENIIDESGMPKERFSAEFPKEGPSILRIQQVVRGDSAAYFCASSPPGGGSETQYFGPGTRLLVL.

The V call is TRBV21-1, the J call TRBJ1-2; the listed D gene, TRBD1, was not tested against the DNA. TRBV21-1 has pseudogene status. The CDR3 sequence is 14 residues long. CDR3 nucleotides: TGTGCCAGCAGCAAATTCCGGACAGGGAAGGGCTACACCTTC. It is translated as CASSKFRTGKGYTF.

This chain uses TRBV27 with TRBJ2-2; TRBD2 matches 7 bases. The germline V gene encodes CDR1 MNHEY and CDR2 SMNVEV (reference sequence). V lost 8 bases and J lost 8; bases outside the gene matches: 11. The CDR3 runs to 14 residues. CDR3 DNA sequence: TGTGCCAGCGCTCCGGGACTACGACCGGGGGAGCTGTTTTTT. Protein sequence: CASAPGLRPGELFF.

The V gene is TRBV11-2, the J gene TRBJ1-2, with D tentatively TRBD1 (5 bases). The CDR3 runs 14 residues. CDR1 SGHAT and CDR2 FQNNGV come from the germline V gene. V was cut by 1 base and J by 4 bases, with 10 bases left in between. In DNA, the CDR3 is TGTGCCAGCAGCTTAGCGCCAGACAGCTATGGCTACACCTTC. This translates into CASSLAPDSYGYTF.

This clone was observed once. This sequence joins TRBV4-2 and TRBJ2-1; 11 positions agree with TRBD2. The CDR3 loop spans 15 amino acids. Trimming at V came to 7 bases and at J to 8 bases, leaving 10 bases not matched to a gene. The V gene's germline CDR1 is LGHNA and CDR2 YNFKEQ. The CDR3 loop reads CASTPTLAGDYEQFF. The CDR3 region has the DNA TGTGCCAGCACCCCAACACTAGCGGGGGACTATGAGCAGTTCTTC.

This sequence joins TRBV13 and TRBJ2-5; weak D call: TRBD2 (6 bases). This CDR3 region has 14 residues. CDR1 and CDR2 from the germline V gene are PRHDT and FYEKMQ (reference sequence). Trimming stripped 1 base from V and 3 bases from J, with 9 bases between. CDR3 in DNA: TGTGCCAGCAGCTTAGAAGGAGGGGAAGAGACCCAGTACTTC. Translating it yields CASSLEGGEETQYF.

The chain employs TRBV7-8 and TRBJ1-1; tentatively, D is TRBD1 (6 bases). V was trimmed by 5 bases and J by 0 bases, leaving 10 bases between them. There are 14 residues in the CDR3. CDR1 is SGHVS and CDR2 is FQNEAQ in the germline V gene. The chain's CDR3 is CASSPRQVNTEAFF. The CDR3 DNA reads TGTGCCAGCAGCCCAAGACAGGTGAACACTGAAGCTTTCTTT.

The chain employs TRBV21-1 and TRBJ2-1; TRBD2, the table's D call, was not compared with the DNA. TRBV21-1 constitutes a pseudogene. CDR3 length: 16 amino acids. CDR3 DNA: TGTGCCAGCAGCAAAGCGCTAAATGGGGGGAGGGATGAGCAGTTCTTC. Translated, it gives CASSKALNGGRDEQFF.

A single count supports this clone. CDR3 DNA sequence: TGTGCCAGCAGCTTGGCCAAGAGCTCTGGAAACACCATATATTTT. It codes for CASSLAKSSGNTIYF. The rearrangement joins TRBV5-5 to TRBJ1-3; D ambiguous. The CDR3 extends over 15 amino acids. From germline, CDR1 is SGHKS and CDR2 YYEKEE (reference sequence). V was clipped by 0 bases and J by 0 bases, with 7 bases between them.

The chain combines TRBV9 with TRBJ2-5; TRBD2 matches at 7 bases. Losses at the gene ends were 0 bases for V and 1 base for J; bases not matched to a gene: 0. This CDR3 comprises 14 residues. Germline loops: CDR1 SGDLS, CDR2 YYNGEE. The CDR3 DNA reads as TGTGCCAGCAGCGTAGCGGGAGGCCAAGAGACCCAGTACTTC. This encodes CASSVAGGQETQYF.

DNA of the CDR3: TGTGCCAGCAGCCCAGCGGTTGGAGAGGAGACCCAGTACTTC. Translating it yields CASSPAVGEETQYF. The chain recombines TRBV7-9 with TRBJ2-5; tentative D call: TRBD2 (5 bases). The CDR3 totals 14 residues. The germline V gene encodes CDR1 SEHNR and CDR2 FQNEAQ (reference sequence). V lost 5 bases to trimming and J lost 5 bases, with 15 bases between them.

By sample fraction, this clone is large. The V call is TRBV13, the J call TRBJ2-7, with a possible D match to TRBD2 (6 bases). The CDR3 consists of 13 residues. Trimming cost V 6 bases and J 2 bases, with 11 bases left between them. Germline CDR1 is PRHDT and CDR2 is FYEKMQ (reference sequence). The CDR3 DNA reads TGTGCCAGCAGTTCGGGACTTACCTACGAGCAGTACTTC. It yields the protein CASSSGLTYEQYF.

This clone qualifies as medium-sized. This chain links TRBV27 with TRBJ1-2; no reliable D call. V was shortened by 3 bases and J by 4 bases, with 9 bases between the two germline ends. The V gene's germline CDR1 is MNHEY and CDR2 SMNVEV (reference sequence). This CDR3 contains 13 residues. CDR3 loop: CASSFSGTYGYTF. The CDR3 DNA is TGTGCCAGCAGTTTTTCCGGTACCTATGGCTACACCTTC.

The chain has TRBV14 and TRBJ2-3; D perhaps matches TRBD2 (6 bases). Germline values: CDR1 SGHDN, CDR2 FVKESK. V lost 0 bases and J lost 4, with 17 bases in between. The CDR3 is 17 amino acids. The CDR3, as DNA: TGTGCCAGCAGCCAAGATTGGGCGGGGACCTTCGCAGATACGCAGTATTTT. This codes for CASSQDWAGTFADTQYF.

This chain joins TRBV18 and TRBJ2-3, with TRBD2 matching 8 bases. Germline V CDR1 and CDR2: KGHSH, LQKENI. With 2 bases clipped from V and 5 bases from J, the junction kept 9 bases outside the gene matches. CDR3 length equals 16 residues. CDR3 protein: CASSPVRGGFGDTQYF. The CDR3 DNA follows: TGTGCCAGCTCACCAGTTCGGGGGGGGTTCGGAGATACGCAGTATTTT.

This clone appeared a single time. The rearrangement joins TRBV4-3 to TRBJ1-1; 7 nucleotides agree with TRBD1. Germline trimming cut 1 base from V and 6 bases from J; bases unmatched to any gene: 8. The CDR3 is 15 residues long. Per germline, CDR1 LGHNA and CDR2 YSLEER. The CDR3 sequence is CASSQVKQGISEAFF. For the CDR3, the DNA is TGCGCCAGCAGCCAAGTGAAACAGGGGATATCTGAAGCTTTCTTT.

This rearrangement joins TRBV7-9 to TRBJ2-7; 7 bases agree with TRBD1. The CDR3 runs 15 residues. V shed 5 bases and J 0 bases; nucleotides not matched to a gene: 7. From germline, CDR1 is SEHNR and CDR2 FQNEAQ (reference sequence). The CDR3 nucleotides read TGTGCCAGCAGCGCACGGGACAGCCTCTCCTACGAGCAGTACTTC. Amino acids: CASSARDSLSYEQYF.

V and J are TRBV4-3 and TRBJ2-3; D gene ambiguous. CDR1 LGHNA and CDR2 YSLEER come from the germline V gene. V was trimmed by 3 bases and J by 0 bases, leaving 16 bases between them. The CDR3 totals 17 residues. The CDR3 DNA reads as TGCGCCAGCAGCCATCTTAACGACATTTCTAGCACAGATACGCAGTATTTT. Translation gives CASSHLNDISSTDTQYF.

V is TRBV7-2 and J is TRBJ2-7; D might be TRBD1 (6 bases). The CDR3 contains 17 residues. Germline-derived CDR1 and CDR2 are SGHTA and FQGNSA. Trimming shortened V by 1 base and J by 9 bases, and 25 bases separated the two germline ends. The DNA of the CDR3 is TGTGCCAGCAGCTTAGGATCAGGGACACATTCCCTCCTTGGGCAGTACTTC. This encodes CASSLGSGTHSLLGQYF.

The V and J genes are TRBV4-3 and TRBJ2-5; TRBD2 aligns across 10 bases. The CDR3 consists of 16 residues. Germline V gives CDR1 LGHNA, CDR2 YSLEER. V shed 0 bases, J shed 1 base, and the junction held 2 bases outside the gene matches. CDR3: CASSQEVAGGQETQYF. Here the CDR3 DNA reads TGCGCCAGCAGCCAAGAGGTAGCGGGGGGCCAAGAGACCCAGTACTTC.

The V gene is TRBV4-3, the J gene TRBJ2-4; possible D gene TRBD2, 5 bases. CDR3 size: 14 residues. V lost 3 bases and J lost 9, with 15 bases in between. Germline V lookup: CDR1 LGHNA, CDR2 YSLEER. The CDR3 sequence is CASSHLMDSVIQYF. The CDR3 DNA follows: TGCGCCAGCAGCCACCTCATGGACTCGGTCATTCAGTACTTC.

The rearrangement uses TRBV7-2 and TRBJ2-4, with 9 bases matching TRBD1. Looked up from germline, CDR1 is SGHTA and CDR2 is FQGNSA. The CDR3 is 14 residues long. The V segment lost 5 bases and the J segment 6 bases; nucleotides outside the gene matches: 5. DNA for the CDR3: TGTGCCAGCAGCCTGGGACAGGGCGGAAACATTCAGTACTTC. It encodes CASSLGQGGNIQYF.

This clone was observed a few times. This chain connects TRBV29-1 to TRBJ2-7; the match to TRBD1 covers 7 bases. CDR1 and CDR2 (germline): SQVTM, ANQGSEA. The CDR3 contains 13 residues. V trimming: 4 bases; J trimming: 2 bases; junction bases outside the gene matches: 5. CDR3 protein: CSVGTGATYEQYF. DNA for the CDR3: TGCAGCGTTGGTACAGGGGCAACCTACGAGCAGTACTTC.

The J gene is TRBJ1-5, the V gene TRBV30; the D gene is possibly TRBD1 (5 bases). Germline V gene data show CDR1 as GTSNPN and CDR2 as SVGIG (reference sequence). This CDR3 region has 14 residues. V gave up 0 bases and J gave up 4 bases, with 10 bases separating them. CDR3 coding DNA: TGTGCCTGGAGTGTCAGACAGTCGAATCAGCCCCAGCATTTT. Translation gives CAWSVRQSNQPQHF.